These T cell receptor beta chains were read from a single sample in a study of blood T cell repertoires in COVID-19. Assay: immunoSEQ multiplex PCR; the TCRdb copy retains only in-frame clones and omits some. This sample yields around 300,000 clones, of which approximately 88% are seen a single time; about 1.7% belongs to the top ten. Sequenced input: PBMCs or T cells enriched from blood (not recorded which). The source is a woman in her thirties or forties who had recovered from COVID-19. Each CDR3 is given with its conserved first and last residue. A D gene is named only where the DNA matches it firmly. Expanded clones are given a class, and other clones once, few, many or no size at all.

DNA: TGCGCCAGCAGCCAACCTAGAGGGACAGGGGGCATGGATACGCAGTATTTT
CDR3: CASSQPRGTGGMDTQYF
size: NA
J: TRBJ2-3
D: TRBD1
V: TRBV4-1

DNA: TGCGCCAGCAGCTTTGACTACTCAAAAGAGACCCAGTACTTC
CDR3: CASSFDYSKETQYF
size: NA
J: TRBJ2-5
D: NA
V: TRBV5-1

DNA: TGTGCCAGCACTTGGGGCTCTGAAGCTTTCTTT
CDR3: CASTWGSEAFF
size: NA
J: TRBJ1-1
D: NA
V: TRBV6-6

DNA: TGTGCCAGCTCACCCATAACAAGGAACACTGAAGCTTTCTTT
CDR3: CASSPITRNTEAFF
size: NA
J: TRBJ1-1
D: NA
V: TRBV18

DNA: TGTGCCAGCAAGCTACAGGGGGCGGATGGCTACACCTTC
CDR3: CASKLQGADGYTF
size: NA
J: TRBJ1-2
D: TRBD1
V: TRBV6-5

DNA: TGCGCCAGCAGTGTCGTCGAGCAGTACTTC
CDR3: CASSVVEQYF
size: few
J: TRBJ2-7
D: NA
V: TRBV23-1

DNA: TGTGCCAGTACTGAGAGGTTTTGGAGCGGCTACACCTTC
CDR3: CASTERFWSGYTF
size: NA
J: TRBJ1-2
D: NA
V: TRBV6-5

DNA: TGTGCCAGCAGCGTAGTCGGGGGGCCAAGCACAGATACGCAGTATTTT
CDR3: CASSVVGGPSTDTQYF
size: NA
J: TRBJ2-3
D: NA
V: TRBV9

DNA: TGCGCCAGCAGCCCGGCGTACGGGAGAAGGGGCTACACCGGGGAGCTGTTTTTT
CDR3: CASSPAYGRRGYTGELFF
size: NA
J: TRBJ2-2
D: NA
V: TRBV5-1

DNA: TGTGCCAGTAGTACCCGGGACAGGGGAAGGATTGGCTACACCTTC
CDR3: CASSTRDRGRIGYTF
size: once
J: TRBJ1-2
D: TRBD1
V: TRBV19

DNA: TGTGCCAGTAGTAGGACTAGCGGAAAGGACGAGCAGTACTTC
CDR3: CASSRTSGKDEQYF
size: NA
J: TRBJ2-7
D: TRBD2
V: TRBV19

DNA: TGCAGCGTGGCAACAGGGATTAATCAGCCCCAGCATTTT
CDR3: CSVATGINQPQHF
size: NA
J: TRBJ1-5
D: NA
V: TRBV29-1

DNA: TGTGCCAGTAGTACGCTGGACAGGGGGAATTCACCCCTCCACTTT
CDR3: CASSTLDRGNSPLHF
size: once
J: TRBJ1-6
D: TRBD1
V: TRBV19

DNA: TGTGCCAGCAGCCAAGGTCACCTTTCCGGGAGGGCCGGGTACGAGCAGTACTTC
CDR3: CASSQGHLSGRAGYEQYF
size: NA
J: TRBJ2-7
D: TRBD2
V: TRBV4-2

DNA: TGCAGCGTGCCACAGGGGGCGAGAAACTATGGCTACACCTTC
CDR3: CSVPQGARNYGYTF
size: NA
J: TRBJ1-2
D: TRBD1
V: TRBV29-1

DNA: TGTGCCAGCAGCTTAAGCGGCAGTGTGAGCACCGGGGAGCTGTTTTTT
CDR3: CASSLSGSVSTGELFF
size: NA
J: TRBJ2-2
D: NA
V: TRBV7-9